This passage covers 24 T cell receptor beta chains from one sample sequenced in a study of blood T cell repertoires in COVID-19. Using immunoSEQ multiplex PCR, the repertoire was profiled, and TCRdb retains in-frame clones only, with some absent. The sample shows more than 110,000 clones, more than 65% of them seen only once. Sequencing was done on a sample of peripheral blood. These receptors all stem from a human donor in a cohort sampled during active COVID-19.

The chain is built from TRBV3-1 (or the pseudogene TRBV3-2) and TRBJ2-3; 8 bases are a match to TRBD2. V shed 1 base and J 4 bases; nucleotides not matched to a gene: 4. Germline V lookup: CDR1 LGHDT, CDR2 YNNKEL (reference sequence). There are 15 residues in the CDR3. The CDR3 coding sequence is TGTGCCAGCAGCCAAGTCGGCGGGGGGCCAGATACGCAGTATTTT. Translated: CASSQVGGGPDTQYF.

This chain connects TRBV6-6 to TRBJ1-5; 9 positions agree with TRBD1. This CDR3 is built from 15 residues. CDR1 and CDR2 from the germline V gene are MNHNY and SVGAGI (reference sequence). V lost 7 bases, J lost 3 bases, and 7 bases stayed unmatched. CDR3 sequence reads: CASTYGTGSNQPQHF. In nucleotides, the CDR3 is TGTGCCAGCACCTATGGGACAGGGTCCAATCAGCCCCAGCATTTT.

The chain joins TRBV14 to TRBJ2-2; 8 nucleotides match TRBD2. Germline V gives CDR1 SGHDN, CDR2 FVKESK. There are 17 residues in the CDR3. V trimming: 1 base; J trimming: 7 bases; junction bases outside the gene matches: 11. The CDR3 DNA reads as TGTGCCAGCAGCCAAGTTCACGGTAGCGGGGTAATCGGGGAGCTGTTTTTT. Its protein product is CASSQVHGSGVIGELFF.

This chain joins TRBV2 and TRBJ1-1; weak D call: TRBD1 (5 bases). Germline CDR1 reads SNHLY; CDR2 reads FYNNEI. This CDR3 has 13 amino acids. Trimming left V 9 bases short and J 0 bases short, with 11 bases between. The CDR3 spells CASKGQLNTEAFF. In DNA form, the CDR3 reads TGTGCCAGTAAGGGGCAGCTGAACACTGAAGCTTTCTTT.

The J gene is TRBJ2-1, the V gene TRBV2, with 8 positions matching TRBD1. Unmatched junction bases numbered 8, after V lost 6 bases and J lost 10 bases. The CDR3 spans 13 residues. The germline CDR1 and CDR2 sequences are SNHLY and FYNNEI. The CDR3 region is CASRATGVGEQFF. For the CDR3, the DNA is TGTGCCAGCAGGGCGACAGGGGTTGGCGAGCAGTTCTTC.

The V call is TRBV19, the J call TRBJ1-2; TRBD1 is a possible D gene (6 bases). The length of the CDR3 is 12 residues. Germline assignment: CDR1 LNHDA and CDR2 SQIVND (reference sequence). V was cut by 6 bases and J by 8 bases, with 13 bases left in between. CDR3 in DNA: TGTGCCAGTAGCCCACAGGGATCCGGCTACACCTTC. This gives the protein CASSPQGSGYTF.

This chain uses TRBV27 with TRBJ2-1; 13 bases agree with TRBD2. Germline V CDR1 and CDR2: MNHEY, SMNVEV (reference sequence). The J segment lost 9 bases and the V segment lost 6 bases, leaving 8 bases of the junction unmatched. The CDR3 has 15 residues. As DNA, the CDR3 is TGTGCCAGCAGACGAACTAGCGGGGGGGCTGGTGAGCAGTTCTTC. Translated: CASRRTSGGAGEQFF.

This clone was counted once. The J gene is TRBJ2-7, the V gene TRBV28; 9 nucleotides match TRBD2. The CDR3 is 18 amino acids. The J segment lost 3 bases and the V segment lost 3 bases, leaving 15 bases of the junction unmatched. The germline V gene encodes CDR1 MDHEN and CDR2 SYDVKM. This chain's CDR3 is CASSLTGTSPGIYYEQYF. The CDR3 nucleotides read TGTGCCAGCAGTTTGACCGGGACTAGCCCTGGGATCTACTACGAGCAGTACTTC.

The chain has TRBV4-1 and TRBJ2-1, with 13 positions matching TRBD2. The J segment lost 4 bases and the V segment lost 0 bases, leaving 9 bases of the junction unmatched. CDR3 length: 19 amino acids. The V gene's germline CDR1 is MGHRA and CDR2 YSYEKL. The CDR3 reads CASSQEWVAGLAGYNEQFF. In nucleotides, the CDR3 is TGCGCCAGCAGCCAAGAGTGGGTAGCGGGACTAGCGGGGTACAATGAGCAGTTCTTC.

The rearrangement links TRBV7-2 to TRBJ2-7, with 7 bases aligning to TRBD1. The V gene's germline CDR1 is SGHTA and CDR2 FQGNSA. This CDR3 spans 15 amino acids. After removal of 6 bases from V and 2 bases from J, the junction contained 10 bases not matched to a gene. CDR3 amino acids: CASSKQTGMAYEQYF. The CDR3 nucleotides are TGTGCCAGCAGTAAGCAGACAGGGATGGCCTACGAGCAGTACTTC.

The CDR3 protein is CASRPGQGTSEQYF. In DNA, the CDR3 is TGTGCCAGCAGGCCGGGACAGGGAACAAGCGAGCAGTACTTC. V gene TRBV6-5 combines with J gene TRBJ2-7, with TRBD1 identical over 9 bases. Per the germline V gene, CDR1 is MNHEY and CDR2 is SVGAGI. The trim removed 6 bases at V and 6 bases at J, leaving 9 bases unmatched. The CDR3 is 14 residues long.

V usage is TRBV5-1 and J usage is TRBJ2-2; no clear D gene. Trimming shortened V by 2 bases and J by 0 bases, and 8 bases separated the two germline ends. This CDR3 comprises 15 residues. CDR1 is SGHRS and CDR2 is YFSETQ in the germline V gene. CDR3 amino acids: CASSFAETNTGELFF. In DNA, the CDR3 is TGCGCCAGCAGCTTTGCGGAGACGAACACCGGGGAGCTGTTTTTT.

This clone occurred once. Written as DNA, the CDR3 is TGTGCCAGCAGTGACAGGGGCGACGAGACCCAGTACTTC. This gives the protein CASSDRGDETQYF. The V and J genes are TRBV6-1 and TRBJ2-5; maybe TRBD1 (6 bases). Trimming left V 3 bases short and J 5 bases short, with 10 bases between. Germline lookup yields CDR1 MNHNS and CDR2 SASEGT. The CDR3 has 13 amino acids.

The rearrangement uses TRBV5-1 and TRBJ2-7; tentatively, D is TRBD1 (6 bases). Germline CDR1 reads SGHRS; CDR2 reads YFSETQ. V lost 4 bases and J lost 0, with 11 bases in between. The CDR3 consists of 14 residues. The CDR3 DNA reads TGCGCCAGCAGCGGAGGACAGTTCTCCTACGAGCAGTACTTC. Translation gives CASSGGQFSYEQYF.

The chain employs TRBV4-2 and TRBJ1-2; 10 bases map to TRBD1. Germline loops: CDR1 LGHNA, CDR2 YNFKEQ. V was clipped by 0 bases and J by 3 bases; unmatched bases: 7. This CDR3 contains 17 residues. The CDR3 coding sequence is TGTGCCAGCAGCCAAGAAGGGACAGGGGTCAAGTACTATGGCTACACCTTC. Its protein is CASSQEGTGVKYYGYTF.

The genes are TRBV24-1 and TRBJ2-3; TRBD2 matches at 7 bases. This CDR3 region has 14 residues. Losses at the gene ends were 4 bases for V and 7 bases for J; bases not matched to a gene: 7. The germline CDR1 and CDR2 sequences are KGHDR and SFDVKD. CDR3 region: CATSEGERGNTQYF. In nucleotides, the CDR3 is TGTGCCACCAGTGAAGGGGAGCGGGGAAATACGCAGTATTTT.

The chain couples TRBV6-5 to TRBJ1-1; D is undetermined. Looked up from germline, CDR1 is MNHEY and CDR2 is SVGAGI. This CDR3 comprises 16 residues. Trimming cost V 0 bases and J 4 bases, with 15 bases left between them. The CDR3 DNA reads TGTGCCAGCAGTTACTCGGCTGGGGTGGCGGGCACTGAAGCTTTCTTT. This sequence encodes CASSYSAGVAGTEAFF.

The rearrangement joins TRBV6-5 to TRBJ2-3, with a weak D call TRBD2 (5 bases). The CDR3 spans 13 residues. Germline V gene sequence: CDR1 MNHEY, CDR2 SVGAGI. The CDR3 DNA is TGTACCACCCGGGATGGGGTTAGAGATACGCAGTATTTT. It encodes CTTRDGVRDTQYF.

This chain uses TRBV19 with TRBJ1-1; no definite D call. This CDR3 has 13 residues. Trimming cost V 2 bases and J 0 bases, with 4 bases left between them. CDR1 is LNHDA and CDR2 is SQIVND in the germline V gene (reference sequence). The CDR3 DNA reads TGTGCCAGTAGTATACTACTGAACACTGAAGCTTTCTTT. Translating gives CASSILLNTEAFF.

The genes are TRBV25-1 and TRBJ1-4, with 7 bases that match TRBD1. CDR1 MGHDK and CDR2 SYGVNS come from the germline V gene. This CDR3 is built from 12 residues. V shed 9 bases and J 5 bases; nucleotides not matched to a gene: 3. The CDR3 DNA follows: TGTGCCAGTAAACAGGGGAATGAAAAACTGTTTTTT. It translates to CASKQGNEKLFF. The whole variable domain, filled in from reference TRBV25-1 and TRBJ1-4, reads EADIYQTPRYLVIGTGKKITLECSQTMGHDKMYWYQQDPGMELHLIHYSYGVNSTEKGDLSSESTVSRIRTEHFPLTLESARPSHTSQYLCASKQGNEKLFFGSGTQLSVL.

The V call is TRBV27, the J call TRBJ2-2; possibly TRBD1 for D (6 bases). Germline V gives CDR1 MNHEY, CDR2 SMNVEV (reference sequence). V was clipped by 4 bases and J by 5 bases, with 29 bases between them. The CDR3 has 20 amino acids. In DNA form, the CDR3 reads TGTGCCAGCAGTTCCCTAACGGGACAACTAATTACCTGGGGAACCGGGGAGCTGTTTTTT. This codes for CASSSLTGQLITWGTGELFF.

The V gene is TRBV13, the J gene TRBJ2-1; 10 bases match TRBD2. The V segment lost 4 bases and the J segment 15 bases; nucleotides outside the gene matches: 15. CDR1 is PRHDT, CDR2 FYEKMQ, per germline (reference sequence). CDR3 length: 15 amino acids. The CDR3, as DNA: TGTGCCAGCAGCTCAAGACCGGCCTTGACTAGCGGGCGGTTCTTC. Amino acid sequence: CASSSRPALTSGRFF.

This chain connects TRBV5-4 to TRBJ1-4; TRBD1 might be the D (6 bases). V lost 6 bases and J 6 bases, leaving 15 bases between the germline ends. The CDR3 extends over 14 amino acids. The germline gives CDR1 SGHNT, CDR2 YYREEE (reference sequence). CDR3 in DNA: TGTGCCAGCACCTCGGGTGGGACACATGAAAAACTGTTTTTT. This codes for CASTSGGTHEKLFF. Full variable domain (remainder filled in from reference TRBV5-4 and TRBJ1-4): ETGVTQSPTHLIKTRGQQVTLRCSSQSGHNTVSWYQQALGQGPQFIFQYYREEENGRGNFPPRFSGLQFPNYSSELNVNALELDDSALYLCASTSGGTHEKLFFGSGTQLSVL.

This chain joins TRBV6-5 and TRBJ1-6; 9 nucleotides agree with TRBD1. V was clipped by 6 bases and J by 10 bases; unmatched bases: 10. The CDR3 loop spans 15 amino acids. Germline CDR1 is MNHEY and CDR2 is SVGAGI. This CDR3 reads CASRLSRQGESPLHF. The CDR3 DNA follows: TGTGCCAGCAGGTTGTCGAGACAGGGGGAATCACCCCTCCACTTT.